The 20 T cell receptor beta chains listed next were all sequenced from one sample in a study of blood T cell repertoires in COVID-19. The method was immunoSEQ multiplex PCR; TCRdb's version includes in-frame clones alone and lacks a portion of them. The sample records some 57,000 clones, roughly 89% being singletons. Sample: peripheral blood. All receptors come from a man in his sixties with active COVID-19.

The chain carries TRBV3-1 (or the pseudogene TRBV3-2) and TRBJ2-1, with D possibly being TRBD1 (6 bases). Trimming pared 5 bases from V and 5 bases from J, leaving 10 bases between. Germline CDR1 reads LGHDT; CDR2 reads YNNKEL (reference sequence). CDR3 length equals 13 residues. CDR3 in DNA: TGTGCCAGCAGCTTAACAGGGAACAATGAGCAGTTCTTC. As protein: CASSLTGNNEQFF.

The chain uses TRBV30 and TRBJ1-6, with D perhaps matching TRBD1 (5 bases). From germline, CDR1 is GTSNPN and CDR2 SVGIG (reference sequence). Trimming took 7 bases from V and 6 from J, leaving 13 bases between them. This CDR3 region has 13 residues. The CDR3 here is CALEGQVNSPLHF. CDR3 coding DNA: TGTGCCTTAGAAGGACAAGTTAATTCACCCCTCCACTTT.

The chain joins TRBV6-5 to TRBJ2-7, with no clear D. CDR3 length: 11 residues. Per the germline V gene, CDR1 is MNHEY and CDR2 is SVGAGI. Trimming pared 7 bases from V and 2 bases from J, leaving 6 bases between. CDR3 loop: CASNRPYEQYF. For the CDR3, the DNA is TGTGCCAGCAACAGACCCTACGAGCAGTACTTC.

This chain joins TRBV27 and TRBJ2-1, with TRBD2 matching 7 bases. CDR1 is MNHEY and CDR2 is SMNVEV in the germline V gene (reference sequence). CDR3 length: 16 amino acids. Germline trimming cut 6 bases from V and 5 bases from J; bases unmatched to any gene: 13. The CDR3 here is CASRPARGVPDNEQFF. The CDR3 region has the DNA TGTGCCAGCAGGCCAGCTCGGGGGGTCCCGGACAATGAGCAGTTCTTC.

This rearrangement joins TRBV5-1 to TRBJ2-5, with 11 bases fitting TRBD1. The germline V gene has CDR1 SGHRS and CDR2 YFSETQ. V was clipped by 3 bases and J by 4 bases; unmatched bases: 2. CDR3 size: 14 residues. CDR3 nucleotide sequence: TGCGCCAGCAGCTGGGGGACAGGGGGAGAGACCCAGTACTTC. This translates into CASSWGTGGETQYF.

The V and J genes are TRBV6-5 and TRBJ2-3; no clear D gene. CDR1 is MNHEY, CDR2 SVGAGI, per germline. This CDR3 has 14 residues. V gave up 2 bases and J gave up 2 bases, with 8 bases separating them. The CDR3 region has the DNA TGTGCCAGCAGTTACGTGGGCTTCACAGATACGCAGTATTTT. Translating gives CASSYVGFTDTQYF.

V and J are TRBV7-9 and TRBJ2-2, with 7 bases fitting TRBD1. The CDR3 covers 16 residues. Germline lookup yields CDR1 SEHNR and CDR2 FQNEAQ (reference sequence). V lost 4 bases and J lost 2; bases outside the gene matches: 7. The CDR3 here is CASSSPGQHNTGELFF. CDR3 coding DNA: TGTGCCAGCAGCTCCCCGGGACAGCATAACACCGGGGAGCTGTTTTTT.

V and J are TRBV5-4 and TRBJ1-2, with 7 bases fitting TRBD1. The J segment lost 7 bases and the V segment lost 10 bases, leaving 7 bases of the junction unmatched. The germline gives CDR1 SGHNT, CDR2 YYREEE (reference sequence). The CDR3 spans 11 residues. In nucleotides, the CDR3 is TGTGCCGCATATGGACAGGCTGGCTACACCTTC. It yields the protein CAAYGQAGYTF.

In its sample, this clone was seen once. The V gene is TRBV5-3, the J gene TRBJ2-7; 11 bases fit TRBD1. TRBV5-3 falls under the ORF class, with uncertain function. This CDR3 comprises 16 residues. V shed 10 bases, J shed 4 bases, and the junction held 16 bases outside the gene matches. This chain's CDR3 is CACRVGTGGIIYEQYF. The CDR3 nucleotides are TGTGCCTGCCGCGTGGGGACAGGGGGAATTATTTACGAGCAGTACTTC.

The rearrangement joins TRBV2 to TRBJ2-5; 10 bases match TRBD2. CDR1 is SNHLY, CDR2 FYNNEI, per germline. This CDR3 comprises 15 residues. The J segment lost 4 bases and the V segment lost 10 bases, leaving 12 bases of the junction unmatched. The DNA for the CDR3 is TGTGCCACGGATATAGCGGGGGGCTACGGAGAGACCCAGTACTTC. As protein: CATDIAGGYGETQYF.

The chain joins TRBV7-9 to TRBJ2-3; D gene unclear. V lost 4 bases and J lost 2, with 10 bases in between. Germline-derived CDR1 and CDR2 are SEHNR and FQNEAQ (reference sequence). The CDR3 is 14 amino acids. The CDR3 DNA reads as TGTGCCAGCAGCTCGAAACAGATCACAGATACGCAGTATTTT. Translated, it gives CASSSKQITDTQYF.

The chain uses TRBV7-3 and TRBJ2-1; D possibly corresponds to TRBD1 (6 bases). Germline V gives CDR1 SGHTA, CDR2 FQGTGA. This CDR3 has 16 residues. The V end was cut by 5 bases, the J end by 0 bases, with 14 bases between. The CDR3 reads CASSQRGFSSYNEQFF. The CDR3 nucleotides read TGTGCCAGCAGCCAAAGGGGGTTTAGCTCCTACAATGAGCAGTTCTTC.

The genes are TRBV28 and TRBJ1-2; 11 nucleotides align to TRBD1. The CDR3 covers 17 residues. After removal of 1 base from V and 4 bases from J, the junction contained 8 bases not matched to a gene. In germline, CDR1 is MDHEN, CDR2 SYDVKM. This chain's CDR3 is CASSLFRTGGLGYGYTF. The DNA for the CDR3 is TGTGCCAGCAGTTTATTCCGGACAGGGGGCTTGGGCTATGGCTACACCTTC.

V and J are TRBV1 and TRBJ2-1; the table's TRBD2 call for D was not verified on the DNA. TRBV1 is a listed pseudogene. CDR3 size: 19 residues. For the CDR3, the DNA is TGCACCAGCAGCCAATCACTCGGACTAGCGGGGGGGCTATACAATGAGCAGTTCTTC. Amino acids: CTSSQSLGLAGGLYNEQFF.

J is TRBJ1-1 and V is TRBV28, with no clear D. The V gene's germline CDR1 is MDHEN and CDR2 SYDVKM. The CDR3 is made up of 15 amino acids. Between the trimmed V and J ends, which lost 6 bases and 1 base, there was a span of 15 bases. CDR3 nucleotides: TGTGCCAGCAGCTTCCCCGGACTAAAGAACACTGAAGCTTTCTTT. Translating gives CASSFPGLKNTEAFF. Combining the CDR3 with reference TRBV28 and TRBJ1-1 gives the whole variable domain DVKVTQSSRYLVKRTGEKVFLECVQDMDHENMFWYRQDPGLGLRLIYFSYDVKMKEKGDIPEGYSVSREKKERFSLILESASTNQTSMYLCASSFPGLKNTEAFFGQGTRLTVV.

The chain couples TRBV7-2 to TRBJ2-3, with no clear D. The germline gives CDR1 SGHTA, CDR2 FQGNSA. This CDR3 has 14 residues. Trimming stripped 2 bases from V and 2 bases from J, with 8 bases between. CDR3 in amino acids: CASSLTQDTDTQYF. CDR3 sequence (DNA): TGTGCCAGCAGCTTAACTCAGGACACAGATACGCAGTATTTT.

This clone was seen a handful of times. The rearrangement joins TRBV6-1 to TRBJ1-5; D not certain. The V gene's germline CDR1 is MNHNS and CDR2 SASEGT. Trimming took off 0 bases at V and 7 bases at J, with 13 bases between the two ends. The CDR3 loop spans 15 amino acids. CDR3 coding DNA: TGTGCCAGCAGTGAAGCGCTAAGAGAACGGCAGCCCCAGCATTTT. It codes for CASSEALRERQPQHF.

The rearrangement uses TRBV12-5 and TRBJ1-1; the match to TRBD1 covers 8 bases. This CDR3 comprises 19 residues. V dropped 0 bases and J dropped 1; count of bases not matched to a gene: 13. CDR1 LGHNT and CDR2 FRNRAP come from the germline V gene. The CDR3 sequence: CASGLVQFGQGPWNTEAFF. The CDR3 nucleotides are TGTGCTAGTGGTTTGGTACAGTTTGGACAGGGTCCTTGGAACACTGAAGCTTTCTTT. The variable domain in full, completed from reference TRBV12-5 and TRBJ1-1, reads DARVTQTPRHKVTEMGQEVTMRCQPILGHNTVFWYRQTMMQGLELLAYFRNRAPLDDSGMPKDRFSAEMPDATLATLKIQPSEPRDSAVYFCASGLVQFGQGPWNTEAFFGQGTRLTVV.

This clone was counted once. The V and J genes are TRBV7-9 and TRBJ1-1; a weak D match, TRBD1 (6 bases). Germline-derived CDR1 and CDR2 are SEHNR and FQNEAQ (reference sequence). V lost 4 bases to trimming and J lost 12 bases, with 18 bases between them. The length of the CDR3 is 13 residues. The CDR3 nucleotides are TGTGCCAGCAGCTCACCGAGGGGGGGCCGGACTTTCTTT. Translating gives CASSSPRGGRTFF.

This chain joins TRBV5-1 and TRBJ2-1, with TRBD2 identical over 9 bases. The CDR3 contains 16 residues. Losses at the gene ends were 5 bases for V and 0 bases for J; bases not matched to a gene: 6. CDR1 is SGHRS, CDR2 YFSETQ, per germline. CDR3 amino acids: CASSYAGGNSYNEQFF. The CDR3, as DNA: TGCGCCAGCAGTTACGCGGGGGGGAACTCCTACAATGAGCAGTTCTTC. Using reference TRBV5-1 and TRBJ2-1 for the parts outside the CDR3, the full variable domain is KAGVTQTPRYLIKTRGQQVTLSCSPISGHRSVSWYQQTPGQGLQFLFEYFSETQRNKGNFPGRFSGRQFSNSRSEMNVSTLELGDSALYLCASSYAGGNSYNEQFFGPGTRLTVL.